Listed below are T cell receptor beta chains from one sample, sequenced in a study of cytomegalovirus exposure and HLA in healthy donors. Repertoires were generated with immunoSEQ multiplex PCR, while TCRdb's copy carries only in-frame clones and drops some. The table shows approximately 110,000 clones, with 60% to 85% occurring only once. The sequencing input was PBMCs. The receptors shown here come from a female donor in good health and CMV-seropositive. Both conserved end residues are part of each CDR3. Fields, in order: CDR3 length, D gene, J gene, clone size, V gene, CDR3 DNA, CDR3 protein. A D gene is named only where the DNA matches it firmly. Part of the rows lack a size; the others show once, few, many or a class for expanded clones.

15	.	TRBJ2-3	.	TRBV9	TGTGCCAGCAGCGTAGGGGGGGTTTTCACAGATACGCAGTATTTT	CASSVGGVFTDTQYF
18	.	TRBJ1-2	.	TRBV30	TGTGCCTGGAGTACCCCTCAGGGGCTAATATGGGATGACTATGGCTACACCTTC	CAWSTPQGLIWDDYGYTF
19	.	TRBJ2-5	.	TRBV5-1	TGCGCCAGCAGCTTGGATGGAGGGCTGGGCTGGGAGAAGGCGGAGACCCAGTACTTC	CASSLDGGLGWEKAETQYF
14	.	TRBJ1-2	once	TRBV29-1	TGCAGCGTTGAAGATACAGGATCCAACTATGGCTACACCTTC	CSVEDTGSNYGYTF
14	.	TRBJ1-5	.	TRBV18	TGTGCCAGCTCACCACCGACTGGTAATCAGCCCCAGCATTTT	CASSPPTGNQPQHF
15	TRBD1	TRBJ2-1	few	TRBV7-6	TGTGCCAGCAGCCGTCTGGGGACAGGGAACAATGAGCAGTTCTTC	CASSRLGTGNNEQFF
17	TRBD2	TRBJ2-1	.	TRBV28	TGTGCCAGCAGTTCCGATAGCGGGAGGGCCTTATTTAATGAGCAGTTCTTC	CASSSDSGRALFNEQFF
16	TRBD2	TRBJ2-7	.	TRBV30	TGTGCCTGGGGCAGACTAGCGGGAGGGCCGAAGAACGAGCAGTACTTC	CAWGRLAGGPKNEQYF
17	TRBD2	TRBJ2-1	few	TRBV6-1	TGTGCCAGCAGTGAAAAAACTAGCGGGAGGTTCTACAATGAGCAGTTCTTC	CASSEKTSGRFYNEQFF
17	.	TRBJ1-1	.	TRBV30	TGTGCCTGGAGTGTAAAGCTAGGCGGGGGATTGAACACTGAAGCTTTCTTT	CAWSVKLGGGLNTEAFF
15	.	TRBJ1-3	.	TRBV19	TGTGCCAGTAGTATTGGGGGCAACTCCGGAAACACCATATATTTT	CASSIGGNSGNTIYF
17	TRBD1	TRBJ1-1	.	TRBV5-6	TGTGCCAGCAGTGGGGACAGGGGTCTCATAAGGAACACTGAAGCTTTCTTT	CASSGDRGLIRNTEAFF
13	.	TRBJ2-3	.	TRBV5-1	TGCGCCAGCAGCCTGAGGGGCACAGATACGCAGTATTTT	CASSLRGTDTQYF
18	TRBD2	TRBJ2-1	.	TRBV2	TGTGCCAGCAGGCGGGGAGTAGCGGGGGGCCACACCTACAATGAGCAGTTCTTC	CASRRGVAGGHTYNEQFF
15	.	TRBJ1-3	.	TRBV2	TGTGCCAGCAGAACCCAGACAGGCTCTGGAAACACCATATATTTT	CASRTQTGSGNTIYF
13	TRBD1	TRBJ2-7	.	TRBV5-1	TGCGCCAGCAGCGCCGGGACAGGGTACGAGCAGTACTTC	CASSAGTGYEQYF
14	TRBD2	TRBJ2-3	.	TRBV6-1	TGTGCCAGCCGACTAGCGGGAGGGACAGATACGCAGTATTTT	CASRLAGGTDTQYF
16	.	TRBJ1-1	.	TRBV9	TGTGCCAGCAGCTTCGAGGGGGGAGGGCAAGGCTCGGGAGCTTTCTTT	CASSFEGGGQGSGAFF
16	.	TRBJ1-3	.	TRBV5-5	TGTGCCAGCAGCTTGTGGTCCAGGGCTTTCGGAAACACCATATATTTT	CASSLWSRAFGNTIYF
15	.	TRBJ2-2	.	TRBV10-3	TGTGCCATCCTACTAGACCTGGGGAGTCCCGGGGAGCTGTTTTTT	CAILLDLGSPGELFF
14	TRBD2	TRBJ2-2	.	TRBV2	TGTGCCAGCAGACTAGCGGGGGACACCGGGGAGCTGTTTTTT	CASRLAGDTGELFF
12	.	TRBJ1-1	.	TRBV18	TGTGCCAGCTCACAAGAGAGTCTTGAAGCTTTCTTT	CASSQESLEAFF
16	.	TRBJ1-4	.	TRBV5-1	TGCGCCAGCAGCAGGTTACAGGGCCTCGATAATGAAAAACTGTTTTTT	CASSRLQGLDNEKLFF
15	TRBD1	TRBJ2-7	.	TRBV5-1	TGCGCCAGCAGCCCTTCCGGGACAGGGGTTAACGAGCAGTACTTC	CASSPSGTGVNEQYF
14	TRBD1	TRBJ1-4	.	TRBV6-1	TGTGCCAGCAGGCCCGGGACAGCTAGGGAAAAACTGTTTTTT	CASRPGTAREKLFF
16	TRBD1	TRBJ1-4	.	TRBV27	TGTGCCAGCAGTTTGGAACCGGGACAGATTAATGAAAAACTGTTTTTT	CASSLEPGQINEKLFF
13	.	TRBJ2-7	once	TRBV30	TGTGCCACCCGGAGAGTAGCGGCCCCCGAGCAGTACTTC	CATRRVAAPEQYF
15	TRBD1	TRBJ2-7	.	TRBV4-1	TGCGCCAGCAGCCAAGAGGGGACAGGGGTTTACGAGCAGTACTTC	CASSQEGTGVYEQYF
18	TRBD2	TRBJ2-2	.	TRBV28	TGTGCCAGCAGTTCGCTGGGGGAGCTAGCGGGGTACACCGGGGAGCTGTTTTTT	CASSSLGELAGYTGELFF
15	.	TRBJ2-2	.	TRBV4-1	TGCGCCAGCAGCCCGGGACTTGCTAATTTGGGGGAGCTGTTTTTT	CASSPGLANLGELFF
15	TRBD1	TRBJ1-6	.	TRBV7-9	TGTGCCAGCAGCCGTGTCAGGGGGCTTGATTCACCCCTCCACTTT	CASSRVRGLDSPLHF
13	TRBD1	TRBJ1-2	.	TRBV5-1	TGCGCCAGCAGCTCGACAGGGACATATGGCTACACCTTC	CASSSTGTYGYTF
14	TRBD1	TRBJ1-4	few	TRBV19	TGTGCCAGTAGGGTCCGGGACAGTAATGAAAAACTGTTTTTT	CASRVRDSNEKLFF
15	TRBD1	TRBJ1-4	.	TRBV5-1	TGCGCCAGCAGCCCACAGGGGGCCAGCAATGAAAAACTGTTTTTT	CASSPQGASNEKLFF
13	.	TRBJ2-1	.	TRBV5-4	TGTGCCAGCAGCTCCGGAGGGGCCGATGAGCAGTTCTTC	CASSSGGADEQFF
16	TRBD1	TRBJ1-2	few	TRBV19	TGTGCCAGTAGTAAGATTCCCGGGACAGGGGCCTATGGCTACACCTTC	CASSKIPGTGAYGYTF
13	.	TRBJ2-3	few	TRBV18	TGTGCCAGCTCACCGCGGCGCACAGATACGCAGTATTTT	CASSPRRTDTQYF
14	.	TRBJ1-1	.	TRBV19	TGTGCCAGTAGTTCGACTAGGATGAACACTGAAGCTTTCTTT	CASSSTRMNTEAFF
16	TRBD1	TRBJ2-3	.	TRBV5-4	TGTGCCAGCAGCTCCCAGGGGGCGCGGGACACAGATACGCAGTATTTT	CASSSQGARDTDTQYF
14	.	TRBJ1-4	.	TRBV28	TGTGCCAGCAGCCCACGGGGAATGGGGGAAAAACTGTTTTTT	CASSPRGMGEKLFF
17	TRBD1	TRBJ2-7	.	TRBV15	TGTGCCACCAGCAGGCCTCCTTCCGGGACAGGTAACTACGAGCAGTACTTC	CATSRPPSGTGNYEQYF
13	.	TRBJ1-5	.	TRBV7-2	TGTGCCAGCAGCCGGGACAACTATCAGCCCCAGCATTTT	CASSRDNYQPQHF
15	.	TRBJ2-1	few	TRBV11-2	TGTGCCAGCAGCATCGCAGGGATCACTTACAATGAGCAGTTCTTC	CASSIAGITYNEQFF
16	TRBD1	TRBJ1-4	.	TRBV19	TGTGCCAGTAGTGTGACAGGGGGAGCAACTAATGAAAAACTGTTTTTT	CASSVTGGATNEKLFF
14	TRBD1	TRBJ1-1	.	TRBV19	TGTGCCAGTAGCACAGGGGGCGCGAGCACTGAAGCTTTCTTT	CASSTGGASTEAFF
14	TRBD2	TRBJ2-7	.	TRBV6-6	TGTGCCAGCAGAAGGCCCGGGGGGGTCTACGAGCAGTACTTC	CASRRPGGVYEQYF
14	.	TRBJ2-1	once	TRBV10-2	TGCGCCAGCAGTGAGGCTAGAATTGCCAATGAGCAGTTCTTC	CASSEARIANEQFF
15	.	TRBJ1-3	.	TRBV9	TGTGCCAGCAGCGGGGGACTTTCCTCTGGAAACACCATATATTTT	CASSGGLSSGNTIYF
13	.	TRBJ2-7	.	TRBV18	TGTGCCAGCTCACCGCCTAGCTCCTACGAGCAGTACTTC	CASSPPSSYEQYF
17	TRBD2	TRBJ2-7	.	TRBV5-1	TGCGCCAGCAGCTTGGGGGGTTCAAGCGGGGCCTCCTACGAGCAGTACTTC	CASSLGGSSGASYEQYF
14	TRBD2	TRBJ2-1	.	TRBV9	TGTGCCAGCAGTGTTAGCGGGAGGGCCGATGAGCAGTTCTTC	CASSVSGRADEQFF
13	.	TRBJ1-4	.	TRBV27	TGTGCCAGCAGTTTAACGGGGAGGGAAAAACTGTTTTTT	CASSLTGREKLFF
15	TRBD1	TRBJ2-4	.	TRBV5-4	TGTGCCAGCAGGGACGGGACAGGGGTGGGGAACATTCAGTACTTC	CASRDGTGVGNIQYF
16	TRBD1	TRBJ1-3	.	TRBV12-5	TGTGCTAGTGGTTTGTACAGGGGGGATTCTGGAAACACCATATATTTT	CASGLYRGDSGNTIYF
15	TRBD1	TRBJ1-6	.	TRBV9	TGTGCCAGCAGCTTTCGACAGGGGTATAATTCACCCCTCCACTTT	CASSFRQGYNSPLHF
13	.	TRBJ1-2	.	TRBV27	TGTGCCAGCACCCCGACAGGAAGCTATGGCTACACCTTC	CASTPTGSYGYTF
13	TRBD1	TRBJ1-2	.	TRBV6-1	TGTGCCAGCAGTCACACCGGACAGGGCATCCCTACCTTC	CASSHTGQGIPTF
13	TRBD1	TRBJ2-5	.	TRBV7-9	TGTGCCAGCAGCCCGGGACAGGGGTTAACCCAGTACTTC	CASSPGQGLTQYF
15	TRBD2	TRBJ2-3	.	TRBV6-4	TGTGCCAGCAGTGTGCAAGGCGGGGGGGAAGATACGCAGTATTTT	CASSVQGGGEDTQYF